This paragraph covers one T cell receptor beta chain sequence. V lost 6 bases and J lost 6; bases outside the gene matches: 6. In germline, CDR1 is WSHSY, CDR2 SAAADI. The CDR3 runs 14 residues. TCRdb's table, derived via immunoSEQ multiplex PCR, lists solely in-frame clones and lacks some. Of about 220,000 clones listed, around three quarters were seen once; the top ten hold under 8.5%. This sample stems from a study of blood T cell repertoires in COVID-19. Study in general: The United States, Italy and Spain provided the acute and convalescent COVID-19 samples. Nucleic acid was either cDNA or gDNA, and it came from T cells, B-cell-depleted T cells, or PBMCs.

The rearrangement joins TRBV10-2 to TRBJ2-7, with 12 bases identical to TRBD1. This clonotype was sampled from a woman aged 70-85 years with acute or convalescent COVID-19. The sequencing sample was made of peripheral blood. This CDR3 reads CASRSGQGALEQYV. The CDR3 DNA is TGCGCCAGCAGGTCGGGACAGGGGGCACTCGAGCAGTACGTC.